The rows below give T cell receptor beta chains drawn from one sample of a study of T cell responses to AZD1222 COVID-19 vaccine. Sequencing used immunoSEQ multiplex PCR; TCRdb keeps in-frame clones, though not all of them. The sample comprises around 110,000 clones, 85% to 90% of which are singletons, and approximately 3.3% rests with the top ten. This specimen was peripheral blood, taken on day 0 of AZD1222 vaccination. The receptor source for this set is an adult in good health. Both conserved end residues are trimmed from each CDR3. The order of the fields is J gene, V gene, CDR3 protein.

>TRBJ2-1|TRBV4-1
ASSPDRPNEQF
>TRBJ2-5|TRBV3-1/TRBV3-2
ASSRLLTGTQY
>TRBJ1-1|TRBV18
ASSPPRPPEAEAF
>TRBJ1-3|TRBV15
ATSRSQGAVGNTIY
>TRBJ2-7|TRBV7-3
ASSKGGAIPSVEQY
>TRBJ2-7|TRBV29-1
SVGQNYEQY
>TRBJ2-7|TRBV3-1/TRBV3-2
ASSQGTSGRGQY
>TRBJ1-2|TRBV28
ASSPPRTGIPYGYT
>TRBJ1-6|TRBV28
ASSSPSGGRKPLH
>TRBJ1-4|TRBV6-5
ASSYLDRETGKLF
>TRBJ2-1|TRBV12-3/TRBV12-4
ASSPMRQQF
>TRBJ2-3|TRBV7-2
ASSSEGRSGTQY
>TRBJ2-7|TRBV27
ASSAGQGAYEQY
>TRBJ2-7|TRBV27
ASSPWDSRYEQY
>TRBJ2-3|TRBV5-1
ASSLTTGDTDTQY
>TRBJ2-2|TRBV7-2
ASSIPGHKDGELF
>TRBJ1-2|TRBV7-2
ASSPVGRPYGYT
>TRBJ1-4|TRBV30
AWSVRGGEKLF
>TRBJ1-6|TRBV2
ASSTGQGGLRPLH
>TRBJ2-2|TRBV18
ASSPRQTGGDRGLF
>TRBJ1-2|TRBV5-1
ASSPDSLPNYGYT
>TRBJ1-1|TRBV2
ASSDGDTEAF
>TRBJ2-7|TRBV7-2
ASSSDGTYEQY
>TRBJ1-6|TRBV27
ASRMGGTYNSPLH
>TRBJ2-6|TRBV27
ASSFSLPHSSGANVLT
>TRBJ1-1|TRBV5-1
ASSSGSSNTEAF
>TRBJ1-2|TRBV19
ASRIQNYGYT
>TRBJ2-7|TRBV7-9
ASSLGANYEQY
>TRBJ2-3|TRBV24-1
ATRERGGRSDTQY
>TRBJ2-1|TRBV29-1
SVAARGAYNEQF
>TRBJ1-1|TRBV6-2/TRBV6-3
ASSYGTGASNTEAF
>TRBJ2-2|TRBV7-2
ASSFQTGLGTGELF
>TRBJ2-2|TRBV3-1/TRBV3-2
ASSQFLTGELF
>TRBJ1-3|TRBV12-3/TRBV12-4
ASSFAGNTIY
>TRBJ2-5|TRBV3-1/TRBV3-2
ASSPTDSGAETQY
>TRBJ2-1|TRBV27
ASSFGLPTYNEQF
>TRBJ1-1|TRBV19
ATRQGVLQAF
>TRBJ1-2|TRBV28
ASSLLASGHYGYT
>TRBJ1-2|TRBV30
GCREQNYGYT